The table lists the clone carrying this T cell receptor (beta chain) with a few counts. MiXCR, run by TCRdb on the RACE reads, gives a single entry per CDR3 protein. The sample lists roughly 92,000 distinct CDR3 sequences; 11% were seen once. This record comes from a study of human T cells and chemical hapten exposure. As to time point: patch test 2, 6 weeks after DPC sensitization. Regarding treatment: therapeutic diphenylcyclopropenone sensitization with weekly scalp DPC. J lost 3 bases, V lost 2 bases, and 4 bases had no gene match. This CDR3 region has 14 residues. Germline CDR1 reads DFQATT; CDR2 reads SNEGSKA (reference sequence).

The TCR was taken from a woman aged 40 to 50 with alopecia areata. Some clones in this sample may be carry-over from other donors' samples. The chain carries TRBV20-1 and TRBJ2-3; 8 nucleotides line up with TRBD2. Sequenced here: whole blood, sampled in connection with sensitization to the hapten diphenylcyclopropenone (DPC). CDR3 protein: CSARITSGTDTQYF. Written as DNA, the CDR3 is TGCAGTGCTAGAATTACTAGCGGTACAGATACGCAGTATTTT.